This T cell receptor beta chain was identified during a study of T cell responses to AZD1222 COVID-19 vaccine. V lost 4 bases to trimming and J lost 6 bases; unmatched junction nucleotides: 5. Germline V gives CDR1 KGHSH, CDR2 LQKENI. The CDR3 is 14 residues long. This clone has just one count. The antigen is unknown. Generated by immunoSEQ multiplex PCR, the TCRdb table keeps only in-frame clones and is missing some. The table has about 140,000 clones, around 90% seen once. Broader study findings: Nearly half of spike-specific TCRs reportedly target variant regions that are unmutated in the B.1.351 and B.1.1.7 variants. Clonal diversity was possibly underestimated; the donors were predominantly white British and more often female. Spike was spanned by vaccine-associated CD4 TCRs, which were dominant at 160-218 and 743-854.

The sequenced sample was peripheral blood, obtained on day 0 of AZD1222 vaccination. The chain uses TRBV18 and TRBJ2-1, with 8 bases aligning to TRBD2. This sequence was found in an adult in good health. In nucleotides, the CDR3 is TGTGCCAGCTCACGCGGGGGGTCTGGCAATGAGCAGTTCTTC. It translates to CASSRGGSGNEQFF.